A few counts support the clone carrying this T cell receptor beta chain. As yet, its antigen is unknown. This specimen belongs to a study of T cell repertoires in cytomegalovirus infection. The CDR3 is made up of 16 amino acids. The germline CDR1 and CDR2 sequences are LNHDA and SQIVND (reference sequence). Trimming stripped 3 bases from V and 6 bases from J, with 18 bases between. Regarding the study as a whole: Cumulative frequency of public TCR beta families picked out carriers of CMV plus the relevant HLA.

MiXCR, run by TCRdb on the reads, gives a single entry per CDR3 protein. The profile covers about 330,000 distinct CDR3 sequences, with about 32% appearing a single time and roughly 13% taken by the ten largest. The clonotype comes from a human donor in good health (CMV status not recorded). Some clones in this sample may be carry-over from other donors' samples. The sequencing here drew on cultured PBMCs, taken from culture after CMV antigen stimulation. The chain combines TRBV19 with TRBJ1-3; D remains ambiguous. The CDR3 nucleotides read TGTGCCAGTAGTATCCACGCCGGCCGCCGCGTAAACACCATATATTTT. Protein sequence: CASSIHAGRRVNTIYF.